This T cell receptor (beta chain) was profiled in a study of high-grade serous ovarian cancer treatment subgroups (dated by TCRdb to the early 2020s). In terms of the full investigation: On average, each sample produced around 15,000 sequencing reads and 6,000 to 9,500 unique TCR beta rearrangements. Under a laparoscopic triage algorithm, patients with high-grade serous ovarian cancer were grouped by complete gross resection or by neoadjuvant chemotherapy response, and the study profiled the TCR beta repertoires of these patients. A cohort of roughly 30 patients was included: roughly 10 with no residual disease after primary surgery (R0), roughly 10 who were excellent NACT responders, and roughly 10 who were poor NACT responders. One primary tumor sample and two metastatic tumor samples were contributed by each patient, so that fewer than 95 samples were obtained in total.

Broader findings and caveats from the paper: TCR clonal relatedness showed a positive correlation with neoantigen level and a trend toward positive correlation with copy number variation and mutation load from whole-genome sequencing. TCR repertoire analyses were focused on CDR3, and CDR1 and CDR2 were not analyzed. Because bulk tumor TCR sequencing provided no spatial information, insight into HGSC tumor complexity and diversity was limited. Repertoire similarity between tumors from the same patient ranged from roughly 0.095 to 0.8, while tumors from different patients showed almost no similarity.

High-throughput TCR profiling via ImmunoSEQ was performed on the approximately 90 tumor samples. In the original analysis: To measure repertoire diversity, the metrics used were richness (unique productive sequences), clonality, evenness and relatedness, and the Bhattacharyya coefficient was used to assess similarity between samples. Conclusions stayed consistent in a sensitivity analysis that left out TCRs with fewer than two reads. TCRdb stores this immuneACCESS table with in-frame sequences only. Part of the clones is absent; in the studies checked, under half of the shortfall reflects unresolved V genes, and no reason is known for the rest. V, J and clone size reflect that table, while D and trimming were determined from the DNA. This sample has some 7,000 clones in its table, and around 79% of those were observed once. The ten most abundant clones make up 4.8% of the sample. The tumor samples were collected prior to definitive surgery or chemotherapy. Genomic DNA was extracted by the MD Anderson Biospecimen Extraction Resource, and TCR sequencing was done by the MD Anderson Cancer Genomics Laboratory.

Points on this clone: The specificity of this receptor is unknown. It has no much larger one-base neighbor in the sample; base qualities were not kept.

Sample: tumor tissue. This sequence originates from a human donor with high-grade serous ovarian cancer.

The CDR3 region: CAWRPQGHPKNIQYF. The sequenced DNA: TGTGCCTGGAGGCCTCAGGGACATCCCAAAAACATTCAGTACTTC. The V and J segments used are TRBV30 and TRBJ2-4, with a tentative D gene TRBD1 over 6 matching bases. The germline V gene (reference sequence) provides CDR1 GTSNPN and CDR2 SVGIG. V loses 3 bases of germline sequence and J loses 2 bases, and the interval between the two ends is 14 bases. Including cysteine and phenylalanine, the CDR3 has 15 amino acids. Only CDR3 DNA remains: 45 bases, in frame from the first base.